The T cell receptor (beta chain) described here comes from a study of T cells after yellow fever vaccination (dated by TCRdb to about 2019). In terms of the full investigation: Libraries from fractions with low cell numbers were prepared with the SMART-Seq v4 Ultra Low Input RNA kit. To follow T-cell clones before and after both primary and booster YFV17D yellow fever vaccination, bulk TCR alpha and beta repertoires underwent longitudinal sequencing. Two healthy male donors, one aged 18 to 30 and one aged 30 to 40 years, made up the cohort. Bulk PBMC replicates and cell subsets were isolated from blood drawn at multiple timepoints before and after both primary and secondary immunization. Study-wide conclusions, independent of this receptor: FACS-sorted repertoires could contain abundant contaminating clonotypes from the bulk population, so computational filtering was required. A small fraction of clonotypes showed up in both the CD4 and CD8 compartments, probably as a result of convergent recombination. Because the study included only a couple of donors, the extent to which the findings can be generalized is limited. Compared with the primary T-cell response, the secondary T-cell response was faster but weaker, reaching its peak on day 5 rather than on day 15. Most clones expanded after primary vaccination (96% of CD4 and approximately 86% of CD8) were re-detected after the booster, suggesting that broad memory maintenance occurred.

Synthesis of TCR cDNA relied on 5'RACE template switching, a step that introduced a universal primer site along with unique molecular identifiers. cDNA synthesis was primed from both the TCR alpha and TCR beta constant segments. Two PCR steps were used to amplify libraries, with sample barcodes and sequencing adapters being added in the second step. Libraries were sequenced on Illumina HiSeq 2500 (2x100 bp) or NovaSeq (2x150 bp). As for the original processing: MIGEC was used to demultiplex reads and collapse the reads into UMI consensus sequences, and MiXCR was used for V(D)J alignment. Clonotypes responding to the vaccine were identified with edgeR on replicate PBMC samples, with the criteria of FDR below 0.01 and a log2 fold change above 5 up to day 15. CD4 or CD8 identity was assigned to each bulk clonotype according to whether the clonotype was present at higher abundance in the sequenced CD4 repertoire or the sequenced CD8 repertoire. In TCRdb, the public reads were trimmed at Q25 with fastp and aligned with MiXCR, with productive beta chains retained. Merged by CDR3 protein, the rows form single entries marked with the most common genes and DNA. The V and J calls were not made by the authors but by TCRdb's processing. For this sample the table gives 200,000 to 300,000 distinct CDR3 sequences, of which 6.7% were detected only once. The top ten clones comprise about 0.95% of the sample.

Per the publication, the treatment or condition label means: live attenuated yellow fever vaccine strain. PBMCs were isolated from peripheral blood using a standard Ficoll-Paque protocol. Dynabeads CD4 and CD8 positive selection kits were used to isolate CD4 and CD8 T-cell fractions. TriZol was used to extract RNA from bulk PBMCs, from CD4 and CD8 fractions, and from dextramer-positive and dextramer-negative fractions. The junction carries 14 bases between V and J, which are trimmed by 4 bases and 0 bases respectively. Taken from cysteine to phenylalanine, the CDR3 has 15 residues. CDR3 DNA only is kept here, 45 bases in frame from base 1. Taken from the germline V gene, the CDR1 and CDR2 loops are SGHRS and YFSETQ. Regarding this clonotype: This clone's antigen is unknown. Per-base qualities were not stored, and no clone one base away is much larger.

The sample consisted of CD4+ T cells sorted from PBMCs, taken on the day of the yellow fever booster vaccination. The source is a man aged 30-40 years who received the YFV17D yellow fever vaccine. The sequence links TRBV5-1 to TRBJ2-7; the D segment could be TRBD2, given 5 matching bases. The CDR3 region: CASSPSLGSSYEQYF. In nucleotide form, the sequence is TGCGCCAGCAGCCCGTCCTTGGGGAGCTCCTACGAGCAGTACTTC.